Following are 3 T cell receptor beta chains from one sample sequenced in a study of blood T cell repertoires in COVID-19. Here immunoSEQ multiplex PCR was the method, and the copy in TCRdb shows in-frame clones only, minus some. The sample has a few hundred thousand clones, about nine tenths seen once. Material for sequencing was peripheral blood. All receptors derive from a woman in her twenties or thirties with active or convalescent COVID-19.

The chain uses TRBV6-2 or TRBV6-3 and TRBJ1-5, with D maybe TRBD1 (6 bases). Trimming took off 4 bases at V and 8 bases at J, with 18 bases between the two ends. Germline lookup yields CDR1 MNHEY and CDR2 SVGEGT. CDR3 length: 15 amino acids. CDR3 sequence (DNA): TGTGCCAGCAGTTTCCATAACAGGGAGTGGGAGCCCCAGCATTTT. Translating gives CASSFHNREWEPQHF.

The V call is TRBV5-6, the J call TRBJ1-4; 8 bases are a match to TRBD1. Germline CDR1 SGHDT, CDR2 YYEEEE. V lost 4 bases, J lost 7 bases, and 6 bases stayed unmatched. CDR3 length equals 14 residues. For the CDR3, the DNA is TGTGCCAGCAGCCCCGGACAGGGAGGTGAAAAACTGTTTTTT. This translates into CASSPGQGGEKLFF.

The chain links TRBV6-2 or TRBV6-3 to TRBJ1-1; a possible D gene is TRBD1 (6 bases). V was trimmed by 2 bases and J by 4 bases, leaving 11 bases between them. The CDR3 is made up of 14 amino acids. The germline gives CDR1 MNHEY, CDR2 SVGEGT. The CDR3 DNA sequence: TGTGCCAGCAGTTACCAGGGGCAGGGCACTGAAGCTTTCTTT. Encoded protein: CASSYQGQGTEAFF.